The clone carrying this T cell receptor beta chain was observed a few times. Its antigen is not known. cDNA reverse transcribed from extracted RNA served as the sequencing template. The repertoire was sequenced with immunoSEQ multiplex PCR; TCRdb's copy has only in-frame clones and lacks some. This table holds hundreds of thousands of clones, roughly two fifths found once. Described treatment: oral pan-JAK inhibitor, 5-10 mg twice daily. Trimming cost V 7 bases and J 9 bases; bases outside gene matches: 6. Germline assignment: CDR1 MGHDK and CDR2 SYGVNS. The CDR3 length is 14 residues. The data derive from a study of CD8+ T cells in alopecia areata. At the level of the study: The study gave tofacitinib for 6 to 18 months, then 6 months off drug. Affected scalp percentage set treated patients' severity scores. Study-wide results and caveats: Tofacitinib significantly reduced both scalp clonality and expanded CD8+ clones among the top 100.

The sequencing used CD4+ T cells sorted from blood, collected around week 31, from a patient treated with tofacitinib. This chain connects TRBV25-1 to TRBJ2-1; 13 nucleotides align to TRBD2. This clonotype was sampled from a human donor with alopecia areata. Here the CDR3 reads CASTGLAGVGEQFF. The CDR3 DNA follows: TGTGCCAGCACAGGACTAGCGGGAGTTGGTGAGCAGTTCTTC.